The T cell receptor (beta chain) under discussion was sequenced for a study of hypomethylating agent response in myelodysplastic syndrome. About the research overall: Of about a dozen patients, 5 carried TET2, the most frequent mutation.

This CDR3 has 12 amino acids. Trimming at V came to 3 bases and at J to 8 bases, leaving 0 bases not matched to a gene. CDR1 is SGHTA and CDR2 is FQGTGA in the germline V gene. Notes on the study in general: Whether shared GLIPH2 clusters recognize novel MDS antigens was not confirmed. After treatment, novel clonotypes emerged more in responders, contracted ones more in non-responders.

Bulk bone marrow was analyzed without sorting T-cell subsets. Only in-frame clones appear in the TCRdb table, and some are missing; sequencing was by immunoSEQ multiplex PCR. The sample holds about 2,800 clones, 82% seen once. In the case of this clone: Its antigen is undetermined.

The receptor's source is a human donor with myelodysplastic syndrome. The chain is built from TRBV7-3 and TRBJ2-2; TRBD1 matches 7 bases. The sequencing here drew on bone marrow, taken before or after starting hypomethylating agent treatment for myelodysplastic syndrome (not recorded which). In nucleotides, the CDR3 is TGTGCCAGCAGCTTGGGACAGGGGGAGCTGTTTTTT. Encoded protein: CASSLGQGELFF.